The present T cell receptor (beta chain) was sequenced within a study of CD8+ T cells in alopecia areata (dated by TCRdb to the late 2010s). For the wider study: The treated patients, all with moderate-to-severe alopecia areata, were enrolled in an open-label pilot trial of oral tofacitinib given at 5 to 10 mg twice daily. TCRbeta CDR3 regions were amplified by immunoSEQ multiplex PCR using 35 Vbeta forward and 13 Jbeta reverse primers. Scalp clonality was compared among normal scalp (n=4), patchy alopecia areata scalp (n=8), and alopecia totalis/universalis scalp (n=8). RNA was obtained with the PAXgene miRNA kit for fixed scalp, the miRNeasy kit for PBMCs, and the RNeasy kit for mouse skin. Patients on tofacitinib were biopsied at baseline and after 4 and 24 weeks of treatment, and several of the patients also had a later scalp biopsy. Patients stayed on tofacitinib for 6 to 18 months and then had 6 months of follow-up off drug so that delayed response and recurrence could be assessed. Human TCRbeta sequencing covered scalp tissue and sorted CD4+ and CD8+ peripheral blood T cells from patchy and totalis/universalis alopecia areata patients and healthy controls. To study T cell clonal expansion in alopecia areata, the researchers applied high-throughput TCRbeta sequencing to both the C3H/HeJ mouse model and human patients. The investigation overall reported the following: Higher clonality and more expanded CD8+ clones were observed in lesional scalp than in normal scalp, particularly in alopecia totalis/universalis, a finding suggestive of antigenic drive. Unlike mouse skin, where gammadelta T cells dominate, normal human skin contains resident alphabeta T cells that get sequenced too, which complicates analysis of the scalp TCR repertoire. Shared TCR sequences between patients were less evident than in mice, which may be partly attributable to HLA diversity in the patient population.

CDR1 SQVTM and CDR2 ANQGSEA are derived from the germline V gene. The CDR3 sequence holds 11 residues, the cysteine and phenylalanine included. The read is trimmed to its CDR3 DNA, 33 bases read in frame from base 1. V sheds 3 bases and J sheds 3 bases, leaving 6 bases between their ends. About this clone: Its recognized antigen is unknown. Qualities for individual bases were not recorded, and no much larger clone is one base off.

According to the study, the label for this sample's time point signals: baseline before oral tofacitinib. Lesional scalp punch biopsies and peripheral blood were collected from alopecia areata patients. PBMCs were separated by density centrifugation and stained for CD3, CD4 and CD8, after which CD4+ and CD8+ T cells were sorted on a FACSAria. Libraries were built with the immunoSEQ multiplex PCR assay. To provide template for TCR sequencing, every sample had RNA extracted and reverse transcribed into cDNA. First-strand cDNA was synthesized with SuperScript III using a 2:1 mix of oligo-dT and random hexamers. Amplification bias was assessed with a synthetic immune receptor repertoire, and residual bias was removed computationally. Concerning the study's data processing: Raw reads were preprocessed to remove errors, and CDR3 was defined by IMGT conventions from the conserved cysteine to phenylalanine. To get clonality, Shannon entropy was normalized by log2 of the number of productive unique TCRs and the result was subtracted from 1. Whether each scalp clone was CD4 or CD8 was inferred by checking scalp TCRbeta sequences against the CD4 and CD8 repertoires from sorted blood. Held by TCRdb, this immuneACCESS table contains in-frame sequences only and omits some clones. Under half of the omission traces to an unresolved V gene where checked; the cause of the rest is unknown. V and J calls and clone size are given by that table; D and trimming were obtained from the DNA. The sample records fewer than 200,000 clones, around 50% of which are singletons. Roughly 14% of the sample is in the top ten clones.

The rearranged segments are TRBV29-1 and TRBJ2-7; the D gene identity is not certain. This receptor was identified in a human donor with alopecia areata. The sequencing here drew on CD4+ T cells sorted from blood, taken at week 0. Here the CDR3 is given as CSVDFGYEQYF. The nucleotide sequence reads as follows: TGCAGCGTTGACTTTGGCTACGAGCAGTACTTC.